This TCR beta chain is drawn from a study of Ad26.COV2.S vaccination and SARS-CoV-2 variants. Turning to the study itself: COV1001, an Ad26.COV2.S trial, supplied this vaccine-arm donor.

Data came from immunoSEQ multiplex PCR; TCRdb stores just in-frame clones and leaves some out. This table has about 680,000 clones, more than 70% appearing once. This sample's treatment: around 19 received Ad26.COV2.S at low or high dose, single or two shots; about 5 received placebo; per-sample allocation not given. The samples were gathered on day 63 after the first injection of vaccine or placebo. An Ad26 vector that expressed Wuhan-strain SARS-CoV-2 spike constituted the vaccine. There are 13 residues in the CDR3. Per the germline V gene, CDR1 is SGHDN and CDR2 is FVKESK. The J segment lost 12 bases and the V segment lost 3 bases, leaving 9 bases of the junction unmatched.

Specimen: peripheral blood, collected in a trial of Ad26.COV2.S vaccine versus placebo. This TCR derives from a person between 18 and 60 years old who received the Ad26.COV2.S COVID-19 vaccine or a placebo. V and J are TRBV14 and TRBJ1-1; 8 nucleotides line up with TRBD1. The CDR3, as DNA: TGTGCCAGCAGCCAGTTGACAGGGGTCGGTACTTTCTTT. Encoded protein: CASSQLTGVGTFF.